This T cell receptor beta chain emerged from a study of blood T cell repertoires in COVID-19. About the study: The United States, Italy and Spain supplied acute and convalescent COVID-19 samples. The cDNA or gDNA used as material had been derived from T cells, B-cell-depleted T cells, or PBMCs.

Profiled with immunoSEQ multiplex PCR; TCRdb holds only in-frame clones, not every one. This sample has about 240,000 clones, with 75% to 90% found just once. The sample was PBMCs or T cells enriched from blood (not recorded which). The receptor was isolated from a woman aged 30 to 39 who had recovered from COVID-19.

CDR3 protein: CAWSVGLGAGAGYTF. The CDR3 DNA reads TGTGCCTGGAGTGTAGGTCTAGGGGCAGGGGCTGGCTACACCTTC. This rearrangement joins TRBV30 to TRBJ1-2, with D perhaps matching TRBD1 (6 bases). The germline V and J ends were trimmed by 0 bases and 7 bases, with 18 bases remaining between them. CDR3 length equals 15 residues. CDR1 is GTSNPN, CDR2 SVGIG, per germline (reference sequence). Full variable domain (remainder filled in from reference TRBV30 and TRBJ1-2): SQTIHQWPATLVQPVGSPLSLECTVEGTSNPNLYWYRQAAGRGLQLLFYSVGIGQISSEVPQNLSASRPQDRQFILSSKKLLLSDSGFYLCAWSVGLGAGAGYTFGSGTRLTVV.